This T cell receptor (beta chain) was found in a study of tumor-infiltrating lymphocytes in primary liver carcinoma. With 500 ng total RNA as template and a constant-region primer, TCR beta cDNA was made. Slightly modified ARM-PCR, run as three nested multiplex PCR rounds, produced the TCR beta libraries. Researchers ran the first two PCR rounds for roughly 11 cycles each with TRBV1-TRBV30 forward primers and a C-beta reverse primer. TCRdb ran MiXCR on the multiplex PCR reads and lists one entry per CDR3 protein. Here the sample spans about 330,000 distinct CDR3 sequences, about 65% being singletons. Study-level points and caveats: When set against blood, tumors had a significantly higher top-250-clone fraction (p = 0.039).

Alongside blood RNA obtained from unsorted whole blood, germline DNA was also extracted. A word on this clonotype: Its antigen is currently unknown. The junction shows a germline mismatch at one end, possibly a read error.

The germline V gene has CDR1 SGHNT and CDR2 YENEEA. The CDR3 consists of 13 residues. The source material was peripheral blood. The gene calls are TRBV11-3 and TRBJ2-1; D is unclear. The receptor was isolated from a man aged 35 to 55 with primary liver carcinoma and hepatitis B virus infection. CDR3 sequence (DNA): TGTGCCAGCAGCTTAGATGGTCGCGGCGAGCGGTTCTTC. Its protein is CASSLDGRGERFF.